These 13 T cell receptor beta chains were all obtained from the same sample, sequenced in a study of cytomegalovirus exposure and HLA in healthy donors. Use of 60 Vbeta and 13 Jbeta primers characterized the PCR. TCRdb keeps only in-frame clones here, not all; method: immunoSEQ multiplex PCR. The table has roughly 80,000 clones, around three quarters seen once. The sample consisted of PBMCs. The receptor source for this set is a woman in her 40s in good health and CMV-seronegative.

The CDR3 protein is CASRFQGANEQFF. CDR3 bases: TGTGCCAGTCGATTTCAGGGGGCGAATGAGCAGTTCTTC. This chain uses TRBV6-1 with TRBJ2-1, with 8 bases lining up with TRBD1. Germline-derived CDR1 and CDR2 are MNHNS and SASEGT. V lost 9 bases and J lost 7; bases outside the gene matches: 8. The CDR3 is 13 residues long.

This clone turned up a few times. This chain links TRBV6-1 with TRBJ2-7, with TRBD1 identical over 9 bases. The CDR3 covers 13 residues. Germline V gene sequence: CDR1 MNHNS, CDR2 SASEGT. After removal of 4 bases from V and 6 bases from J, the junction contained 4 bases not matched to a gene. The CDR3 DNA is TGTGCCAGCAGTGCAACGACAGGGGGCGAGCAGTACTTC. It translates to CASSATTGGEQYF.

The V gene is TRBV7-9, the J gene TRBJ2-1; 11 positions agree with TRBD2. This CDR3 contains 16 residues. V lost 1 base and J lost 8; bases outside the gene matches: 7. Germline V gene sequence: CDR1 SEHNR, CDR2 FQNEAQ (reference sequence). This CDR3 is CASSLGALAGGHEQFF. As DNA, the CDR3 is TGTGCCAGCAGCTTAGGAGCTCTAGCGGGGGGCCATGAGCAGTTCTTC. Variable domain in full (rest from reference TRBV7-9 and TRBJ2-1): DTGVSQNPRHKITKRGQNVTFRCDPISEHNRLYWYRQTLGQGPEFLTYFQNEAQLEKSRLLSDRFSAERPKGSFSTLEIQRTEQGDSAMYLCASSLGALAGGHEQFFGPGTRLTVL.

The table lists this clone with a few counts. CDR3 DNA: TGTGCCGGTAGGAAACGGGGTGAACTCCAAGAGACCCAGTACTTC. Translating gives CAGRKRGELQETQYF. The chain employs TRBV30 and TRBJ2-5, with TRBD2 as a possible D gene (5 bases). Germline V gene sequence: CDR1 GTSNPN, CDR2 SVGIG (reference sequence). The CDR3 is 15 residues long. Trimming removed 8 bases from V and 1 base from J, with 20 bases in between.

This rearrangement joins TRBV30 to TRBJ2-7; 12 bases are a match to TRBD1. Germline-derived CDR1 and CDR2 are GTSNPN and SVGIG (reference sequence). After removal of 3 bases from V and 5 bases from J, the junction contained 8 bases not matched to a gene. CDR3 length equals 15 residues. This chain's CDR3 is CAWSGKGTGGNEQYF. In DNA form, the CDR3 reads TGTGCCTGGAGCGGGAAAGGGACAGGGGGCAACGAGCAGTACTTC.

This sequence joins TRBV29-1 and TRBJ2-7; possible D gene TRBD2, 6 bases. The germline V gene has CDR1 SQVTM and CDR2 ANQGSEA. This CDR3 is 14 amino acids long. Trimming pared 3 bases from V and 1 base from J, leaving 13 bases between. The CDR3 protein is CSVDGGVSSYEQYF. In nucleotides, the CDR3 is TGCAGCGTTGATGGCGGGGTTTCATCCTACGAGCAGTACTTC.

J is TRBJ2-7 and V is TRBV30, with 11 bases lining up with TRBD1. The V and J ends lost 5 bases and 4 bases, in that order; junction bases with no gene match: 10. This CDR3 spans 15 amino acids. Germline V gene sequence: CDR1 GTSNPN, CDR2 SVGIG (reference sequence). The CDR3 region has the DNA TGTGCCTGGCTCCATCGGACAGGGGGCTTATACGAGCAGTACTTC. The encoded protein is CAWLHRTGGLYEQYF. Full variable domain (missing parts from reference TRBV30 and TRBJ2-7): SQTIHQWPATLVQPVGSPLSLECTVEGTSNPNLYWYRQAAGRGLQLLFYSVGIGQISSEVPQNLSASRPQDRQFILSSKKLLLSDSGFYLCAWLHRTGGLYEQYFGPGTRLTVT.

This clone was found a few times. The chain links TRBV30 to TRBJ2-7; D is uncertain. Germline V gives CDR1 GTSNPN, CDR2 SVGIG (reference sequence). V gave up 2 bases and J gave up 2 bases, with 10 bases separating them. The CDR3 covers 13 residues. CDR3 amino acids: CAWSPGQPYEQYF. The CDR3 nucleotides are TGTGCCTGGAGTCCTGGGCAGCCCTACGAGCAGTACTTC.

CDR3 nucleotide sequence: TGTGCCAGCAGCTCACTGGGGGGGAACACTGAAGCTTTCTTT. Its translation: CASSSLGGNTEAFF. The chain combines TRBV5-8 with TRBJ1-1, with a possible D match to TRBD1 (5 bases). This CDR3 comprises 14 residues. V lost 3 bases to trimming and J lost 1 base, with 10 bases between them. CDR1 and CDR2 from the germline V gene are SGHTS and YDEGEE. The full variable domain, in which reference TRBV5-8 and TRBJ1-1 provide the parts outside the CDR3, is EAGVTQSPTHLIKTRGQQATLRCSPISGHTSVYWYQQALGLGLQFLLWYDEGEERNRGNFPPRFSGRQFPNYSSELNVNALELEDSALYLCASSSLGGNTEAFFGQGTRLTVV.

V is TRBV19 and J is TRBJ1-1, with D possibly matching TRBD1 (5 bases). The germline V gene has CDR1 LNHDA and CDR2 SQIVND (reference sequence). CDR3 size: 15 residues. Trimming removed 3 bases from V and 1 base from J, with 12 bases in between. CDR3 sequence (DNA): TGTGCCAGTAGTATGGACATTTACAGGAACACTGAAGCTTTCTTT. Translated, it gives CASSMDIYRNTEAFF.

V gene TRBV2 combines with J gene TRBJ1-5; no reliable D call. The CDR3 totals 13 residues. Germline V gene lookup returns CDR1 SNHLY and CDR2 FYNNEI. The V gene lost 4 bases and the J gene lost 7 bases, with 11 bases spanning the gap. DNA for the CDR3: TGTGCCAGCAGTGCACAGTTAGGCCAGCCCCAGCATTTT. This gives the protein CASSAQLGQPQHF.

Turning to this clone: This sample includes further DNA sequences coding for the same CDR3. The rearrangement joins TRBV2 to TRBJ1-5; 10 positions agree with TRBD1. Germline V gene data show CDR1 as SNHLY and CDR2 as FYNNEI. The CDR3 spans 14 residues. V lost 7 bases, J lost 2 bases, and 2 bases stayed unmatched. CDR3 DNA: TGTGCCAGCACCGGGACAGGGGGCAATCAGCCCCAGCATTTT. The encoded protein is CASTGTGGNQPQHF. The entire variable domain, with the rest obtained from reference TRBV2 and TRBJ1-5, is as follows: EPEVTQTPSHQVTQMGQEVILRCVPISNHLYFYWYRQILGQKVEFLVSFYNNEISEKSEIFDDQFSVERPDGSNFTLKIRSTKLEDSAMYFCASTGTGGNQPQHFGDGTRLSIL.

This sequence joins TRBV6-1 and TRBJ2-7, with D tentatively TRBD2 (6 bases). There are 13 residues in the CDR3. Trimming shortened V by 3 bases and J by 2 bases, and 8 bases separated the two germline ends. Germline values: CDR1 MNHNS, CDR2 SASEGT. The CDR3 reads CASSEGGTYEQYF. DNA for the CDR3: TGTGCCAGCAGTGAGGGAGGAACCTACGAGCAGTACTTC.